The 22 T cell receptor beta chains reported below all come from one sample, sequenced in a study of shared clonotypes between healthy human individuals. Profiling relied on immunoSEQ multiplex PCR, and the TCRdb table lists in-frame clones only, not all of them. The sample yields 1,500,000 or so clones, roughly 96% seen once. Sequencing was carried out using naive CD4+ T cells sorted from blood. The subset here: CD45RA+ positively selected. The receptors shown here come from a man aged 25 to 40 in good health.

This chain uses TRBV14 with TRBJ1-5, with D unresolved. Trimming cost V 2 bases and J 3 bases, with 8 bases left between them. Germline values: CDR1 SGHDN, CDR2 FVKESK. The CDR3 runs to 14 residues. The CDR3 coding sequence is TGTGCCAGCAGCCAACAAGGACCCAATCAGCCCCAGCATTTT. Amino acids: CASSQQGPNQPQHF.

The CDR3 DNA reads as TGTGCCAGCAGCGACTCCGGGACTAGCGGGAGCGGTGAGCAGTTCTTC. Translating gives CASSDSGTSGSGEQFF. The V gene is TRBV7-2, the J gene TRBJ2-1, with 14 positions matching TRBD2. V was clipped by 5 bases and J by 9 bases; unmatched bases: 9. From germline, CDR1 is SGHTA and CDR2 FQGNSA. The CDR3 runs to 16 residues.

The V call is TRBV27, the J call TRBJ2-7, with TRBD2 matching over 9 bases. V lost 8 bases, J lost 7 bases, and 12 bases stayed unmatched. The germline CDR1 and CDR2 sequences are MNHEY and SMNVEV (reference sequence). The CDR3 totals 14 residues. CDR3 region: CASHRAGGQGEQYF. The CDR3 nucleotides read TGTGCCAGCCATCGCGCGGGAGGGCAGGGAGAGCAGTACTTC.

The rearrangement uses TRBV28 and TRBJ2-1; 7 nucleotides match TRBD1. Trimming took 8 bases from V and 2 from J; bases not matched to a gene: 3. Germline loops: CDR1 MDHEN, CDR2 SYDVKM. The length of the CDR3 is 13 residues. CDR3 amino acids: CASERGPYNEQFF. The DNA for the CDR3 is TGTGCCAGCGAAAGGGGGCCCTACAATGAGCAGTTCTTC. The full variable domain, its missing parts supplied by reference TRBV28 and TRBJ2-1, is DVKVTQSSRYLVKRTGEKVFLECVQDMDHENMFWYRQDPGLGLRLIYFSYDVKMKEKGDIPEGYSVSREKKERFSLILESASTNQTSMYLCASERGPYNEQFFGPGTRLTVL.

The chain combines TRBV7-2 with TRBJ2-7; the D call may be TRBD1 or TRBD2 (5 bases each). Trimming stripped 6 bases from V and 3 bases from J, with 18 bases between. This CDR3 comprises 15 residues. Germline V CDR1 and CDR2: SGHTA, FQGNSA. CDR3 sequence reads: CASRIAKPRGYEQYF. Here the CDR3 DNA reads TGTGCCAGCAGAATAGCGAAACCTAGGGGCTACGAGCAGTACTTC.

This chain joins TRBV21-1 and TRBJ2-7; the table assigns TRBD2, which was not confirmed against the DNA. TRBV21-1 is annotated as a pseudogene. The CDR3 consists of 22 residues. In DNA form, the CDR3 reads TGTGCCAGCAGTCTCGGGCTTTTACCGGGACTAGCGCCGAGCGTGTCGGCCTACGAGCAGTACTTC. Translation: CASSLGLLPGLAPSVSAYEQYF.

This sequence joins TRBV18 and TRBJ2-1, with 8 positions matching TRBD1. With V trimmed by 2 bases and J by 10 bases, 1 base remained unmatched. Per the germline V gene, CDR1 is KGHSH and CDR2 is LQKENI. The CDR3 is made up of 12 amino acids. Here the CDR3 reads CASSPRDREQFF. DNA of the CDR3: TGTGCCAGCTCACCAAGGGACAGGGAGCAGTTCTTC.

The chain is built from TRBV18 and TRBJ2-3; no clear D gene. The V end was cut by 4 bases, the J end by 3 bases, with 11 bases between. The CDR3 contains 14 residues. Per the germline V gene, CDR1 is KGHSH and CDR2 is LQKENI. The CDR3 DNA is TGTGCCAGCTCACGCGGAGCGAGGACAGATACGCAGTATTTT. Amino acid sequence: CASSRGARTDTQYF.

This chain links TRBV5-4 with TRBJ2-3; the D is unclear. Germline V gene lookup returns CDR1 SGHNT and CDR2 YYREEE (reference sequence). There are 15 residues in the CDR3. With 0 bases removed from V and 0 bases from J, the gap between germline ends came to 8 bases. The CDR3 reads CASSLGAISTDTQYF. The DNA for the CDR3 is TGTGCCAGCAGCTTGGGGGCTATAAGCACAGATACGCAGTATTTT.

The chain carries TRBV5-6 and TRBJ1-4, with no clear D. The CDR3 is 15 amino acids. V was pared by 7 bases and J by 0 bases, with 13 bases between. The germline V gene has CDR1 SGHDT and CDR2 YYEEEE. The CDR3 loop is CASAAWGTTNEKLFF. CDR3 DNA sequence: TGTGCCAGCGCCGCCTGGGGTACAACTAATGAAAAACTGTTTTTT.

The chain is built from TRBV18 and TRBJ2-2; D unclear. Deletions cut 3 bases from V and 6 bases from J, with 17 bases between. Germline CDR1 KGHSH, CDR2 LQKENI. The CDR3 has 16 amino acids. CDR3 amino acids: CASSPKRWVEAGELFF. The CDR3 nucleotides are TGTGCCAGCTCACCCAAGAGATGGGTTGAAGCCGGGGAGCTGTTTTTT. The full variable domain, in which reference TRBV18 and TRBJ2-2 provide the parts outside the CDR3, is NAGVMQNPRHLVRRRGQEARLRCSPMKGHSHVYWYRQLPEEGLKFMVYLQKENIIDESGMPKERFSAEFPKEGPSILRIQQVVRGDSAAYFCASSPKRWVEAGELFFGEGSRLTVL.

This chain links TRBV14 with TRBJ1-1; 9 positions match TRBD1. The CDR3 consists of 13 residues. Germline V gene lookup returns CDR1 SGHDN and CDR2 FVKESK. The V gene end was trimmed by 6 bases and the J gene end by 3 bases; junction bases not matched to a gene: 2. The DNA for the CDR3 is TGTGCCAGCAGGGGACAGGGTTACACTGAAGCTTTCTTT. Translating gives CASRGQGYTEAFF.

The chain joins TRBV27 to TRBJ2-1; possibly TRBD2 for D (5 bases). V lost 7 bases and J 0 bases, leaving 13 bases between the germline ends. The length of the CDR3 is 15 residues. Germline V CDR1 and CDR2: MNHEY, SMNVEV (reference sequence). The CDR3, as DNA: TGTGCCAGCACAAGTACCACTAGCTCCTACAATGAGCAGTTCTTC. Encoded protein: CASTSTTSSYNEQFF.

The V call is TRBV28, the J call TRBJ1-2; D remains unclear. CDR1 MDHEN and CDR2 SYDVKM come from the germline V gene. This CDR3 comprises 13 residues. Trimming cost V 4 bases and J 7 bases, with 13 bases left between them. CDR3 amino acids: CASSYPGLSGYTF. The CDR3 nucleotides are TGTGCCAGCAGTTATCCAGGTTTGAGTGGCTACACCTTC.

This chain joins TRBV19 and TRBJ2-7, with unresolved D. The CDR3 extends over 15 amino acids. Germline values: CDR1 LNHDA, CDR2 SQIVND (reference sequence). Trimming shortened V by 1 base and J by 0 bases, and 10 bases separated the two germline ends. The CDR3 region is CASSIVVDGSYEQYF. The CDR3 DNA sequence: TGTGCCAGTAGTATAGTTGTAGACGGCTCCTACGAGCAGTACTTC.

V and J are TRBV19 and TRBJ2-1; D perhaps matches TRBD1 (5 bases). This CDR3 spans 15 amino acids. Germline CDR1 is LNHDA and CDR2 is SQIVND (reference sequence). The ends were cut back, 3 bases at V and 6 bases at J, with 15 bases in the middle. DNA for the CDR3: TGTGCCAGTAGTATTCCCAGGGTCCCGGGCAATGAGCAGTTCTTC. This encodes CASSIPRVPGNEQFF. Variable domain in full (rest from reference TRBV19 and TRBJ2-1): DGGITQSPKYLFRKEGQNVTLSCEQNLNHDAMYWYRQDPGQGLRLIYYSQIVNDFQKGDIAEGYSVSREKKESFPLTVTSAQKNPTAFYLCASSIPRVPGNEQFFGPGTRLTVL.

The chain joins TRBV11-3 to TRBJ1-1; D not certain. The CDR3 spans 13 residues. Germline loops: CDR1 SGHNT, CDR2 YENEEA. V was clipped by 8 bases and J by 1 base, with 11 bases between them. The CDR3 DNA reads TGTGCCAGCGGTAGCAGGCCGAACACTGAAGCTTTCTTT. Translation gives CASGSRPNTEAFF. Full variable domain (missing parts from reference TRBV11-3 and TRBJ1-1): EAGVVQSPRYKIIEKKQPVAFWCNPISGHNTLYWYLQNLGQGPELLIRYENEEAVDDSQLPKDRFSAERLKGVDSTLKIQPAELGDSAVYLCASGSRPNTEAFFGQGTRLTVV.

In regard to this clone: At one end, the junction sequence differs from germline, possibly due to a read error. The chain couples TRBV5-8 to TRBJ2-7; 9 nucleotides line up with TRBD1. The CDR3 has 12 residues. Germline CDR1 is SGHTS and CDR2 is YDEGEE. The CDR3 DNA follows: TGTGCCAGCAGCTTACTCGGGACAGGGAAATTGTTC. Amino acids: CASSLLGTGKLF.

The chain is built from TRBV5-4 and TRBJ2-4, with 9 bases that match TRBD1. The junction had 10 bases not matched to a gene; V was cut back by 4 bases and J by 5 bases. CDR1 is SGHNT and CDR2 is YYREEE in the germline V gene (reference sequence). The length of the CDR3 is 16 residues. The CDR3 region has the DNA TGTGCCAGCAGCAGTCCGGGACAGGGATTTGAAAACATTCAGTACTTC. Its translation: CASSSPGQGFENIQYF.

The CDR3 here is CASSVRSDRGITDTQYF. The CDR3, as DNA: TGTGCCAGCAGCGTCCGATCGGACAGGGGTATCACAGATACGCAGTATTTT. The rearrangement links TRBV9 to TRBJ2-3; 9 nucleotides line up with TRBD1. The CDR3 covers 17 residues. The J segment lost 2 bases and the V segment lost 2 bases, leaving 9 bases of the junction unmatched. Germline lookup yields CDR1 SGDLS and CDR2 YYNGEE. Full variable domain (remainder filled in from reference TRBV9 and TRBJ2-3): DSGVTQTPKHLITATGQRVTLRCSPRSGDLSVYWYQQSLDQGLQFLIQYYNGEERAKGNILERFSAQQFPDLHSELNLSSLELGDSALYFCASSVRSDRGITDTQYFGPGTRLTVL.

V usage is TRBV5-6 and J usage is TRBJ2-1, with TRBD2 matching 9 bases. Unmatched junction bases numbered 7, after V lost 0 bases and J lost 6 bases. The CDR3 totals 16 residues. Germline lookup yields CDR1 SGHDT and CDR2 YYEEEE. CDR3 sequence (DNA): TGTGCCAGCAGCTTGGTACGGCTAGCGGGGAGCAATGAGCAGTTCTTC. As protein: CASSLVRLAGSNEQFF.

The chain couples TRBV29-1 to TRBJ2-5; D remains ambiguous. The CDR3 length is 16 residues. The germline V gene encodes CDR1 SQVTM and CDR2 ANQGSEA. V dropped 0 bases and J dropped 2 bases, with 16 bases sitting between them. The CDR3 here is CSVEDSRRAEQETQYF. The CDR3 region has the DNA TGCAGCGTTGAAGATTCCCGAAGGGCCGAGCAAGAGACCCAGTACTTC.